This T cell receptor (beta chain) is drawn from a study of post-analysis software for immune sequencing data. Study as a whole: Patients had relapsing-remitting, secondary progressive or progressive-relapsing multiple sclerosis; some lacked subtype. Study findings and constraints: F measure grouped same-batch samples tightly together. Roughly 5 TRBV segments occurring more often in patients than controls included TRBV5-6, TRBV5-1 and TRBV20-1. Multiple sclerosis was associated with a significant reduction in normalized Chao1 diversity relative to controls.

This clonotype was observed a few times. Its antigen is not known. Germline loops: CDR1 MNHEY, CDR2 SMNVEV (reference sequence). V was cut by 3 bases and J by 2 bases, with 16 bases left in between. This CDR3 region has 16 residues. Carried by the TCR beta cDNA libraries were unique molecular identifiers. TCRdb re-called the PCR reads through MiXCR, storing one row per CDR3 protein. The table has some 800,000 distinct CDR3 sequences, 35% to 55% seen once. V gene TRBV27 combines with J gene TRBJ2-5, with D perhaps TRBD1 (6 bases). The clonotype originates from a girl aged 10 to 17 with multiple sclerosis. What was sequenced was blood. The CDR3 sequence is CASSFRGGQRQETQYF. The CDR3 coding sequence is TGTGCCAGCAGTTTCAGGGGTGGTCAACGACAAGAGACCCAGTACTTC.